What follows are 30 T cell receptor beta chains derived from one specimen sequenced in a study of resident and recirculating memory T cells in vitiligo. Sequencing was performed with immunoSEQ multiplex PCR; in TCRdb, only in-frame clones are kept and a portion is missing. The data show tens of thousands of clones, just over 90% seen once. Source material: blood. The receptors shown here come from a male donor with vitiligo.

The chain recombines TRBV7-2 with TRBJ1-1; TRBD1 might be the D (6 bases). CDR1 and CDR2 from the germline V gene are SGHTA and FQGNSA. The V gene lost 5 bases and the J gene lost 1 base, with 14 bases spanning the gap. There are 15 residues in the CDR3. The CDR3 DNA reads TGTGCCAGCAGCCAACAGTTGGGGGCGAACACTGAAGCTTTCTTT. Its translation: CASSQQLGANTEAFF.

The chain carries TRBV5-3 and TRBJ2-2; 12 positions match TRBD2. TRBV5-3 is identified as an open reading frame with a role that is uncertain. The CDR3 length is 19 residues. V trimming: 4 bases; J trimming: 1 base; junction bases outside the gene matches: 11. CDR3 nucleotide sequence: TGTGCCAGAAGCCGGGGACCGGGACTAGCGGGCTTGAACACCGGGGAGCTGTTTTTT. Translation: CARSRGPGLAGLNTGELFF.

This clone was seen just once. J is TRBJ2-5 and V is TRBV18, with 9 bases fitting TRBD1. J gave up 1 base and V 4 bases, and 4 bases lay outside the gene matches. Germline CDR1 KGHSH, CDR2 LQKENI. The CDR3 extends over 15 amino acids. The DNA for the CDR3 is TGTGCCAGCTCACGGGGGACAGGGCCCCAAGAGACCCAGTACTTC. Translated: CASSRGTGPQETQYF.

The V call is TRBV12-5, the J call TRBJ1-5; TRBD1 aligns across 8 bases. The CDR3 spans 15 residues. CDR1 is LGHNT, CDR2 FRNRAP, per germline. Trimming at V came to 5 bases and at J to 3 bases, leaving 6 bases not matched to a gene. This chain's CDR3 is CASGTDREANQPQHF. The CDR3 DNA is TGTGCTAGTGGTACGGACAGGGAGGCCAATCAGCCCCAGCATTTT.

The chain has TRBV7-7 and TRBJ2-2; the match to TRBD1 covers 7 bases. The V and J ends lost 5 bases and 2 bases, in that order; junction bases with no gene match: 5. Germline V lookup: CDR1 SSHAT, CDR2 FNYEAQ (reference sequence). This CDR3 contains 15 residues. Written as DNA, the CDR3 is TGTGCCAGCAGCCATCGGACAGGAAACACCGGGGAGCTGTTTTTT. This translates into CASSHRTGNTGELFF. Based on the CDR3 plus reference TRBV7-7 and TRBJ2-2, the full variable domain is GAGVSQSPRYKVTKRGQDVTLRCDPISSHATLYWYQQALGQGPEFLTYFNYEAQPDKSGLPSDRFSAERPEGSISTLTIQRTEQRDSAMYRCASSHRTGNTGELFFGEGSRLTVL.

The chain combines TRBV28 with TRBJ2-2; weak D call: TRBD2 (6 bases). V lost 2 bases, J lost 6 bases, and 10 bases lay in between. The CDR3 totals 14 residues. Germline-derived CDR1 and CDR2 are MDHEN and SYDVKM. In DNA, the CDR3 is TGTGCCAGCAGTTTAACGGGAGATGCCGGGGAGCTGTTTTTT. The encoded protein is CASSLTGDAGELFF.

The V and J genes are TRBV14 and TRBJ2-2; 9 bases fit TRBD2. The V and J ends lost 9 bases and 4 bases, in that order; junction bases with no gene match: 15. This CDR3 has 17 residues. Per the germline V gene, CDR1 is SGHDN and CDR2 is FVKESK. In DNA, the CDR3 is TGTGCCAGGGGCGTCCAGGAGCGGGAGGTCGGCACCGGGGAGCTGTTTTTT. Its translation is CARGVQEREVGTGELFF.

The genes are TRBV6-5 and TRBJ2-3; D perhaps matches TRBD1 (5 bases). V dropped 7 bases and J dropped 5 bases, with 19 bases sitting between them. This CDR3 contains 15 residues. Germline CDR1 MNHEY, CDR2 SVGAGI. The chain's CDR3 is CASIPGINQGDTQYF. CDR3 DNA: TGTGCCAGCATCCCAGGGATCAACCAGGGAGATACGCAGTATTTT.

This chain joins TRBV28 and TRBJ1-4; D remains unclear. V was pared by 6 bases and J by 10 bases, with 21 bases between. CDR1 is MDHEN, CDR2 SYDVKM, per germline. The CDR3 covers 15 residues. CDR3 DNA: TGTGCCAGCAGCCCCCCCGGGCCCAACGAGGGAAAACTGTTTTTT. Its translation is CASSPPGPNEGKLFF.

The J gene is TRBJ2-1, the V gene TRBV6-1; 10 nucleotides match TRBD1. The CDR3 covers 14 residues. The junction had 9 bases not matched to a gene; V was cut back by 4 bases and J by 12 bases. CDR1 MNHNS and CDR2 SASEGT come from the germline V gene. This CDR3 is CASSGLTGGSGQFF. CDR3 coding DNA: TGTGCCAGCAGTGGACTGACAGGGGGCTCCGGGCAGTTCTTC.

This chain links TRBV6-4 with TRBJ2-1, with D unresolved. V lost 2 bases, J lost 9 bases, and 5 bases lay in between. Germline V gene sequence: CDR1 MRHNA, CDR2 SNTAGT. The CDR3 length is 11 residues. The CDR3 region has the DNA TGTGCCAGCAGTGACAGAGGTGAGCAGTTCTTC. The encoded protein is CASSDRGEQFF.

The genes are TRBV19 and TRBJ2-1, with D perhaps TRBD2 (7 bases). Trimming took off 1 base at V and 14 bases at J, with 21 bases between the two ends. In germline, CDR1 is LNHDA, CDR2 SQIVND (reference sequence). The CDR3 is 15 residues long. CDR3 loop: CASSIAKGGYPREFF. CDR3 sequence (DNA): TGTGCCAGTAGTATAGCTAAGGGGGGGTACCCACGGGAGTTCTTC. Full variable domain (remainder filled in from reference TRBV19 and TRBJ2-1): DGGITQSPKYLFRKEGQNVTLSCEQNLNHDAMYWYRQDPGQGLRLIYYSQIVNDFQKGDIAEGYSVSREKKESFPLTVTSAQKNPTAFYLCASSIAKGGYPREFFGPGTRLTVL.

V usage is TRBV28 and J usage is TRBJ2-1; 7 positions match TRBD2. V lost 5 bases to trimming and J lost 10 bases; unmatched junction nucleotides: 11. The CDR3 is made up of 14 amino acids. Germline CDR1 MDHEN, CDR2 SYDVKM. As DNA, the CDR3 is TGTGCCAGCAGTGGACTAGTCCTTGGGAGGGAGCAGTTCTTC. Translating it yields CASSGLVLGREQFF.

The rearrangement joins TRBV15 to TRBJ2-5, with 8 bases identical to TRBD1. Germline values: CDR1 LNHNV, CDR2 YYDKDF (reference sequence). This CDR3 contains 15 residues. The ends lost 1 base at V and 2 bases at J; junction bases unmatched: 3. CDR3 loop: CATSRGDRKQETQYF. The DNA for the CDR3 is TGTGCCACCAGCAGAGGGGACAGGAAACAAGAGACCCAGTACTTC. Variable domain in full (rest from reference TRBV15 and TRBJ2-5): DAMVIQNPRYQVTQFGKPVTLSCSQTLNHNVMYWYQQKSSQAPKLLFHYYDKDFNNEADTPDNFQSRRPNTSFCFLDIRSPGLGDTAMYLCATSRGDRKQETQYFGPGTRLLVL.

The CDR3 sequence is CASSDDRGAETQYF. Written as DNA, the CDR3 is TGTGCCAGCAGTGATGACAGGGGTGCGGAGACCCAGTACTTC. The rearrangement links TRBV2 to TRBJ2-5, with TRBD1 matching over 8 bases. This CDR3 is 14 amino acids long. Germline V gene data show CDR1 as SNHLY and CDR2 as FYNNEI. The V segment lost 3 bases and the J segment 5 bases; nucleotides outside the gene matches: 5.

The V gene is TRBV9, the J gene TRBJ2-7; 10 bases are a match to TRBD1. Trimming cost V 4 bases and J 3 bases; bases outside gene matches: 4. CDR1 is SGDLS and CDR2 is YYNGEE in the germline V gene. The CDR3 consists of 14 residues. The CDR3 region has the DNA TGTGCCAGCAGCCCCGGACAGGGGGGCTACGAGCAGTACTTC. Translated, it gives CASSPGQGGYEQYF.

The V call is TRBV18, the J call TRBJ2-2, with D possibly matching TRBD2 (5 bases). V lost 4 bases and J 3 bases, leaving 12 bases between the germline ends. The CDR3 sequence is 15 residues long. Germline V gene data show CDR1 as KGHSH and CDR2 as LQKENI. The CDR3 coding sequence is TGTGCCAGCTCACGGACCACGCGGGACACCGGGGAGCTGTTTTTT. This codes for CASSRTTRDTGELFF.

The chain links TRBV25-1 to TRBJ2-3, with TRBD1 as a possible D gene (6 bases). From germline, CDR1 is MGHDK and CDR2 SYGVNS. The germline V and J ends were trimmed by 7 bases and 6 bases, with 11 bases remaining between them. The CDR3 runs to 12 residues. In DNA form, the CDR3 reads TGTGCCAGCACCAATACAGGGGATACGCAGTATTTT. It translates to CASTNTGDTQYF.

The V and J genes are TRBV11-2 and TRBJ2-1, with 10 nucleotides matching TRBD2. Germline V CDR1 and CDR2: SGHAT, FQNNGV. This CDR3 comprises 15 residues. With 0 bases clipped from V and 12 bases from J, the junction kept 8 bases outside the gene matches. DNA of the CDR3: TGTGCCAGCAGCTTAGATACGACTAGCGGGCGCAGGCAGTTCTTC. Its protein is CASSLDTTSGRRQFF.

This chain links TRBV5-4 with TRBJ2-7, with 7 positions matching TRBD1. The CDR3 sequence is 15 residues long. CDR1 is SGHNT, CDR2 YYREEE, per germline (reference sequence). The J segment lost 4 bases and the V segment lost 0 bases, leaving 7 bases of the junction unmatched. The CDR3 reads CASSLEGTATYEQYF. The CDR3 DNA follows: TGTGCCAGCAGCTTGGAAGGGACAGCCACTTACGAGCAGTACTTC.

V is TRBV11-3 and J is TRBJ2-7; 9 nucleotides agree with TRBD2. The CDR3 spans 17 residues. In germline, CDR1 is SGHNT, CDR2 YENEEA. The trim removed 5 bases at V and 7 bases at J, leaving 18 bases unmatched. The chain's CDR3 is CASSPPSGNPESREQYF. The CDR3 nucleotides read TGTGCCAGCAGCCCCCCTAGCGGGAATCCCGAGAGTAGGGAGCAGTACTTC.

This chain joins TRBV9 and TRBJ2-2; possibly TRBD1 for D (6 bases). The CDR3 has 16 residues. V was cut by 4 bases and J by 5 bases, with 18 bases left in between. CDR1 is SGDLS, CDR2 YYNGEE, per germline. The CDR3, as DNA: TGTGCCAGCAGCCCTAGGGGCCCAGGGGAAACCGGGGAGCTGTTTTTT. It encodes CASSPRGPGETGELFF.

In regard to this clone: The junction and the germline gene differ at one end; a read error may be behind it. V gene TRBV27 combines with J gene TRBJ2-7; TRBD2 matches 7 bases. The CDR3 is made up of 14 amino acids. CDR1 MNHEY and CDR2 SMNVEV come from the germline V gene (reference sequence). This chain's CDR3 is CASRFGRLSYEQYF. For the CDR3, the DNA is TGTGCCAGCCGTTTCGGGAGGCTTTCCTACGAGCAGTACTTC.

CDR3 protein: CASSLEPGRSGEQYF. CDR3 DNA sequence: TGTGCCAGCAGCTTAGAACCCGGTCGCTCGGGGGAGCAGTACTTC. This chain uses TRBV11-2 with TRBJ2-7, with a weak D call TRBD2 (5 bases). CDR1 is SGHAT and CDR2 is FQNNGV in the germline V gene. Trimming removed 0 bases from V and 7 bases from J, with 16 bases in between. The CDR3 runs 15 residues.

As DNA, the CDR3 is TGCAGCGTTGATAGCCGGTTCTATGGCTACACCTTC. Its protein is CSVDSRFYGYTF. The chain links TRBV29-1 to TRBJ1-2; D gene unclear. The CDR3 consists of 12 residues. Germline V gene sequence: CDR1 SQVTM, CDR2 ANQGSEA. Trimming took 3 bases from V and 4 from J, leaving 9 bases between them. The variable domain in full, completed from reference TRBV29-1 and TRBJ1-2, reads SAVISQKPSRDICQRGTSLTIQCQVDSQVTMMFWYRQQPGQSLTLIATANQGSEATYESGFVIDKFPISRPNLTFSTLTVSNMSPEDSSIYLCSVDSRFYGYTFGSGTRLTVV.

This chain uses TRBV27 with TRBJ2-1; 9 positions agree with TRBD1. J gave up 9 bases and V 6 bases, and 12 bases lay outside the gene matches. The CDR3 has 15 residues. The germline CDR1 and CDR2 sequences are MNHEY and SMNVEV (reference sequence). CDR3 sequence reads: CASREHRGQILEQFF. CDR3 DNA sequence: TGTGCCAGCAGGGAACACAGGGGGCAAATCCTTGAGCAGTTCTTC.

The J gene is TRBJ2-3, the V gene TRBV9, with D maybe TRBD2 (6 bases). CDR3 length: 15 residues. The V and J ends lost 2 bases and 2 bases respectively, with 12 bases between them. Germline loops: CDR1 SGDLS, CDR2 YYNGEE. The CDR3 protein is CASSVWEAYTDTQYF. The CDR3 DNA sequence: TGTGCCAGCAGCGTGTGGGAGGCCTACACAGATACGCAGTATTTT.

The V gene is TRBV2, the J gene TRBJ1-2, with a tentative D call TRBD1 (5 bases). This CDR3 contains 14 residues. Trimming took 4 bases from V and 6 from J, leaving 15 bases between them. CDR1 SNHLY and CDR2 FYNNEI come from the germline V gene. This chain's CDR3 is CASSVGLRGNGYTF. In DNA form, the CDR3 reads TGTGCCAGCAGTGTGGGGTTAAGGGGTAATGGCTACACCTTC.

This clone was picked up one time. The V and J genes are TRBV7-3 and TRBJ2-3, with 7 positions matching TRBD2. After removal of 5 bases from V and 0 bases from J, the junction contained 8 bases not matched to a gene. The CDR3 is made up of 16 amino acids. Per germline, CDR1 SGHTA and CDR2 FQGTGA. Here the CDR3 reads CASSLRLAASTDTQYF. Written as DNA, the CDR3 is TGTGCCAGCAGCCTCCGGCTAGCGGCTAGCACAGATACGCAGTATTTT.

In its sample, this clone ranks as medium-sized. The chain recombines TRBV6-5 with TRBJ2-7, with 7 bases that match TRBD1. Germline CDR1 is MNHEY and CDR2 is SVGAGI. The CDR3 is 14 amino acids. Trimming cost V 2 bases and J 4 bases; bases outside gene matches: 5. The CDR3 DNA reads TGTGCCAGCAGTTACCGACAGGGATGGTACGAGCAGTACTTC. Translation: CASSYRQGWYEQYF.